These 22 T cell receptor beta chains originate from one sample sequenced in a study of control samples from healthy donors and cancer patients. Produced via immunoSEQ multiplex PCR; TCRdb's table is partial and in-frame only. The profile shows approximately 230,000 clones, more than 65% of them singletons. The specimen was PBMCs. The receptors originated from a woman aged 55-75 years with lung cancer.

The chain uses TRBV29-1 and TRBJ1-5, with a tentative D call TRBD1 (5 bases). This CDR3 comprises 14 residues. Germline CDR1 reads SQVTM; CDR2 reads ANQGSEA. Trimming removed 6 bases at V and 0 bases at J, with 12 bases between. In nucleotides, the CDR3 is TGCAGCGTCCGGACAACAGATAGCAATCAGCCCCAGCATTTT. Protein: CSVRTTDSNQPQHF.

The chain uses TRBV14 and TRBJ2-3; no definite D call. The V and J ends lost 4 bases and 6 bases respectively, with 20 bases between them. This CDR3 contains 16 residues. Germline V gene sequence: CDR1 SGHDN, CDR2 FVKESK. CDR3 DNA: TGTGCCAGCAGCCCTACCAAGGGATTAAGGGCGGATACGCAGTATTTT. Translating it yields CASSPTKGLRADTQYF.

This chain uses TRBV13 with TRBJ2-6; D uncertain. The V gene's germline CDR1 is PRHDT and CDR2 FYEKMQ (reference sequence). Trimming removed 0 bases at V and 0 bases at J, with 12 bases between. The CDR3 extends over 18 amino acids. CDR3 nucleotides: TGTGCCAGCAGCTTAGGCCTGTTGGCCGCCTCTGGGGCCAACGTCCTGACTTTC. Amino acid sequence: CASSLGLLAASGANVLTF.

The chain has TRBV5-6 and TRBJ2-5, with 10 bases matching TRBD1. Germline trimming cut 0 bases from V and 1 base from J; bases unmatched to any gene: 0. Germline CDR1 reads SGHDT; CDR2 reads YYEEEE. The CDR3 runs 15 residues. CDR3 in DNA: TGTGCCAGCAGCTTGGGACAGGGGGCCCAAGAGACCCAGTACTTC. Its protein product is CASSLGQGAQETQYF.

V usage is TRBV10-3 and J usage is TRBJ2-7; D is perhaps TRBD1 (6 bases). V was cut by 2 bases and J by 0 bases, with 14 bases left in between. The CDR3 spans 16 residues. Germline CDR1 reads ENHRY; CDR2 reads SYGVKD. The CDR3 DNA reads TGTGCCATCAGTGAGGGGTCGGGACACAGCTCCTACGAGCAGTACTTC. Amino acid sequence: CAISEGSGHSSYEQYF.

In this sample, this clone turned up once. The V and J genes are TRBV5-6 and TRBJ2-7, with a tentative D call TRBD1 (6 bases). Germline V gene lookup returns CDR1 SGHDT and CDR2 YYEEEE. The CDR3 is 14 residues long. The V and J ends lost 10 bases and 3 bases respectively, with 20 bases between them. This chain's CDR3 is CAYSVGGQDYEQYF. The CDR3 DNA follows: TGTGCCTACTCCGTAGGGGGACAAGACTACGAGCAGTACTTC.

The chain has TRBV6-1 and TRBJ2-3, with 7 bases that match TRBD2. Trimming took 2 bases from V and 0 from J; bases not matched to a gene: 14. CDR3 length: 19 residues. CDR1 and CDR2 (germline): MNHNS, SASEGT. CDR3 sequence: CASSEWGGHTSPSTDTQYF. CDR3 nucleotide sequence: TGTGCCAGCAGTGAATGGGGAGGGCATACGTCCCCGAGCACAGATACGCAGTATTTT.

V gene TRBV11-2 combines with J gene TRBJ1-1; D remains unclear. The CDR3 runs to 15 residues. Germline loops: CDR1 SGHAT, CDR2 FQNNGV. V lost 1 base, J lost 4 bases, and 13 bases lay in between. Here the CDR3 DNA reads TGTGCCAGCAGCTTAGGGGCCGCCTTGGGCACTGAAGCTTTCTTT. Its protein product is CASSLGAALGTEAFF.

Of note for this clone: Other nucleotide sequences in the sample specify the same CDR3. This sequence joins TRBV19 and TRBJ2-7, with 7 bases lining up with TRBD1. CDR1 LNHDA and CDR2 SQIVND come from the germline V gene (reference sequence). Trimming took 5 bases from V and 4 from J; bases not matched to a gene: 5. This CDR3 region has 13 residues. The CDR3 spells CASSPTDRYEQYF. The CDR3, as DNA: TGTGCCAGTAGTCCGACGGACAGGTACGAGCAGTACTTC.

V gene TRBV5-6 combines with J gene TRBJ2-1, with D tentatively TRBD1 or TRBD2 (5 bases each). Trimming removed 5 bases at V and 2 bases at J, with 11 bases between. This CDR3 has 14 residues. Per the germline V gene, CDR1 is SGHDT and CDR2 is YYEEEE. CDR3 sequence: CASSRGTPYNEQFF. Here the CDR3 DNA reads TGTGCCAGCAGTCGAGGGACCCCCTACAATGAGCAGTTCTTC.

The V gene is TRBV4-1, the J gene TRBJ2-3; 10 nucleotides match TRBD1. V shed 0 bases and J 3 bases; nucleotides not matched to a gene: 6. The CDR3 runs 17 residues. Germline V lookup: CDR1 MGHRA, CDR2 YSYEKL. CDR3 residues: CASSQEGGQGITDTQYF. The CDR3 coding sequence is TGCGCCAGCAGCCAAGAAGGGGGACAGGGGATTACAGATACGCAGTATTTT.

CDR3 sequence reads: CASSTGRSRRPQHF. CDR3 in DNA: TGTGCCAGCAGCACAGGACGAAGCCGACGGCCCCAGCATTTT. The genes are TRBV3-1 (or the pseudogene TRBV3-2) and TRBJ1-5, with a possible D match to TRBD1 (5 bases). Germline V lookup: CDR1 LGHDT, CDR2 YNNKEL (reference sequence). The CDR3 covers 14 residues. Trimming took off 5 bases at V and 9 bases at J, with 17 bases between the two ends.

For this clone: The sample carries other DNA sequences with the same CDR3. The chain carries TRBV15 and TRBJ2-3; 7 nucleotides line up with TRBD1. The CDR3 has 14 residues. The trim removed 2 bases at V and 6 bases at J, leaving 5 bases unmatched. Germline CDR1 and CDR2: LNHNV and YYDKDF (reference sequence). The CDR3: CATSRRQGEDTQYF. For the CDR3, the DNA is TGTGCCACCAGCAGACGTCAGGGGGAGGATACGCAGTATTTT.

The CDR3 DNA reads TGTGCCAGCAGCTTAGCAGGGACGTACACTGAAGCTTTCTTT. Amino acids: CASSLAGTYTEAFF. The chain employs TRBV7-8 and TRBJ1-1, with D possibly being TRBD1 (5 bases). Germline CDR1 SGHVS, CDR2 FQNEAQ. Trimming removed 0 bases at V and 3 bases at J, with 8 bases between. The CDR3 is 14 residues long.

The chain couples TRBV4-2 to TRBJ2-1; TRBD2 agrees at 9 bases. The CDR3 runs to 19 residues. Germline V gene sequence: CDR1 LGHNA, CDR2 YNFKEQ. The CDR3 sequence is CPRTHGGAGGRASYNEQFF. The DNA of the CDR3 is TGTCCCCGCACCCACGGGGGCGCGGGGGGGAGGGCGTCCTACAATGAGCAGTTCTTC.

As concerns this clone: In the same sample, other DNA sequences code for this CDR3. V and J are TRBV3-1 (or the pseudogene TRBV3-2) and TRBJ1-1, with 8 bases that match TRBD1. Germline-derived CDR1 and CDR2 are LGHDT and YNNKEL (reference sequence). This CDR3 is 14 amino acids long. Germline trimming cut 2 bases from V and 2 bases from J; bases unmatched to any gene: 1. The CDR3 DNA follows: TGTGCCAGCAGCCAAACAGGGGGAAACACTGAAGCTTTCTTT. It translates to CASSQTGGNTEAFF.

The J gene is TRBJ1-4, the V gene TRBV4-2; maybe TRBD1 (6 bases). V was shortened by 0 bases and J by 7 bases, with 18 bases between the two germline ends. The CDR3 sequence is 17 residues long. CDR1 is LGHNA, CDR2 YNFKEQ, per germline. Here the CDR3 reads CASSQDSWGQGSEKLFF. CDR3 nucleotides: TGTGCCAGCAGCCAAGACTCGTGGGGGCAAGGGAGTGAAAAACTGTTTTTT.

This clone was detected only a few times. The V gene is TRBV5-1, the J gene TRBJ1-5; D not resolved. Trimming stripped 0 bases from V and 0 bases from J, with 7 bases between. The germline V gene encodes CDR1 SGHRS and CDR2 YFSETQ. The CDR3 has 15 residues. In nucleotides, the CDR3 is TGCGCCAGCAGCTTGGTACCGGGTAGCAATCAGCCCCAGCATTTT. It encodes CASSLVPGSNQPQHF.

The chain joins TRBV5-4 to TRBJ2-1, with no clear D. Per germline, CDR1 SGHNT and CDR2 YYREEE (reference sequence). CDR3 length: 16 amino acids. V was clipped by 4 bases and J by 0 bases, with 14 bases between them. The DNA for the CDR3 is TGTGCCAGCAGCCCCGGTAGTTCGAACTCCTACAATGAGCAGTTCTTC. Its translation: CASSPGSSNSYNEQFF.

The gene calls are TRBV5-5 and TRBJ2-5; 8 bases are a match to TRBD2. This CDR3 contains 19 residues. V shed 0 bases, J shed 5 bases, and the junction held 18 bases outside the gene matches. Germline V gene data show CDR1 as SGHKS and CDR2 as YYEKEE (reference sequence). This chain's CDR3 is CASSLAGPSGGFGKETQYF. DNA for the CDR3: TGTGCCAGCAGCTTGGCCGGTCCGTCGGGAGGGTTTGGTAAGGAGACCCAGTACTTC.

V usage is TRBV9 and J usage is TRBJ1-5, with a weak D call TRBD1 (6 bases). V was cut by 3 bases and J by 0 bases, with 10 bases left in between. This CDR3 spans 15 amino acids. The V gene's germline CDR1 is SGDLS and CDR2 YYNGEE. DNA of the CDR3: TGTGCCAGCAGCGGTAGGGGGGATAGCAATCAGCCCCAGCATTTT. Translated, it gives CASSGRGDSNQPQHF.

This chain uses TRBV14 with TRBJ2-1; D not certain. The CDR3 sequence is 14 residues long. Germline CDR1 SGHDN, CDR2 FVKESK. With 0 bases removed from V and 8 bases from J, the gap between germline ends came to 11 bases. This CDR3 is CASSQDYPRYEQFF. The CDR3 DNA is TGTGCCAGCAGCCAAGACTACCCCAGGTATGAGCAGTTCTTC.